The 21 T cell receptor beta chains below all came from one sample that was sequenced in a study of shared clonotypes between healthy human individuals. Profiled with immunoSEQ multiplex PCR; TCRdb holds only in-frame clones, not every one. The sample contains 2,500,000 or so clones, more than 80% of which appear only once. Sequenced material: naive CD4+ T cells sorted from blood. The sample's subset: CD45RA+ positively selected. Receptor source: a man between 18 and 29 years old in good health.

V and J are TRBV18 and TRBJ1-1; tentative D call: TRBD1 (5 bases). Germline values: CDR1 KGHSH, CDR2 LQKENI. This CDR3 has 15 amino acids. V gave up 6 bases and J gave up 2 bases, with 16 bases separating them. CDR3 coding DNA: TGTGCCAGCTCTCCCCGGACAAGCCAAAACACTGAAGCTTTCTTT. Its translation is CASSPRTSQNTEAFF. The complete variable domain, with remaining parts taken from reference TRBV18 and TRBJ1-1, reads NAGVMQNPRHLVRRRGQEARLRCSPMKGHSHVYWYRQLPEEGLKFMVYLQKENIIDESGMPKERFSAEFPKEGPSILRIQQVVRGDSAAYFCASSPRTSQNTEAFFGQGTRLTVV.

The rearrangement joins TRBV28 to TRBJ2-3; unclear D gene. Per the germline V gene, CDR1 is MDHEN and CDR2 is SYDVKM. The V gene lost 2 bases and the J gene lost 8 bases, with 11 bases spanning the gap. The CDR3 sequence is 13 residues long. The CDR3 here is CASSLKVPGTQYF. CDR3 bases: TGTGCCAGCAGTTTAAAAGTACCAGGTACGCAGTATTTT.

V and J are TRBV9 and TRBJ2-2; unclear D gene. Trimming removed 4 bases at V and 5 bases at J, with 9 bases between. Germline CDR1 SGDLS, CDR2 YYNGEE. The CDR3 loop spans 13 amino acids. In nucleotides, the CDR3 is TGTGCCAGCAGCTTAGACTGGACCGGGGAGCTGTTTTTT. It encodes CASSLDWTGELFF.

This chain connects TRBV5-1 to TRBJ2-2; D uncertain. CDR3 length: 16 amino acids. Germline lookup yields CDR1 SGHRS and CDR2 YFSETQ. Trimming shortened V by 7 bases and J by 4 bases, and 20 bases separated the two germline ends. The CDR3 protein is CASGVLGSWVTGELFF. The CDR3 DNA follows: TGCGCCAGCGGGGTTCTGGGATCATGGGTCACCGGGGAGCTGTTTTTT.

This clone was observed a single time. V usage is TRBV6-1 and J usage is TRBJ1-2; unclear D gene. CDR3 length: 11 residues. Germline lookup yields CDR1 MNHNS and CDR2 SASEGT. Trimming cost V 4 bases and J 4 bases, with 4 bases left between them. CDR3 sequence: CASSVSYGYTF. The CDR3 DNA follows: TGTGCCAGCAGTGTTTCCTATGGCTACACCTTC.

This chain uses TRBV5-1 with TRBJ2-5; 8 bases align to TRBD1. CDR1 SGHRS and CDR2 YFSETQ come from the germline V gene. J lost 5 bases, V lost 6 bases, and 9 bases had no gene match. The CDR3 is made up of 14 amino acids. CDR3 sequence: CASTPDRATETQYF. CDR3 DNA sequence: TGCGCCAGCACCCCGGACAGGGCGACGGAGACCCAGTACTTC. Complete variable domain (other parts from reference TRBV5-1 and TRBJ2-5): KAGVTQTPRYLIKTRGQQVTLSCSPISGHRSVSWYQQTPGQGLQFLFEYFSETQRNKGNFPGRFSGRQFSNSRSEMNVSTLELGDSALYLCASTPDRATETQYFGPGTRLLVL.

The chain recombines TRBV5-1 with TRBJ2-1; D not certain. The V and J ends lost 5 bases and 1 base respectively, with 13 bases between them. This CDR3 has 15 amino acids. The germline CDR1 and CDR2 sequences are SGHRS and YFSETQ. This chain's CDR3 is CASRAPENSYNEQFF. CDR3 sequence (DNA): TGCGCCAGCAGGGCCCCGGAGAATTCCTACAATGAGCAGTTCTTC.

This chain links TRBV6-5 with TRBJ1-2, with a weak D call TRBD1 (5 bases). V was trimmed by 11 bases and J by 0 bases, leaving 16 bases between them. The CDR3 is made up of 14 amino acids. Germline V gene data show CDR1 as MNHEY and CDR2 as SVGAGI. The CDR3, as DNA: TGTGCCGGTAACCACCGGACAACTAACTATGGCTACACCTTC. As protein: CAGNHRTTNYGYTF.

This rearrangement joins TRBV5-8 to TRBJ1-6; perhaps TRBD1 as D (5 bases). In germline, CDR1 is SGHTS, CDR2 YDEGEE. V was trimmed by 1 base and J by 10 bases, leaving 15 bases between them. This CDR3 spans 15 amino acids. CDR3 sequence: CASSLTGRNGSPLHF. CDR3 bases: TGTGCCAGCAGCTTGACAGGCCGGAATGGATCACCCCTCCACTTT.

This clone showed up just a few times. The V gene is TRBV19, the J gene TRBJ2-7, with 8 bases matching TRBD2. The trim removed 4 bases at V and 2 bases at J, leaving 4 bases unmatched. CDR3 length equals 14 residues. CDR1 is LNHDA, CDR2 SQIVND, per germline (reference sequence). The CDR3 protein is CASSSSGATYEQYF. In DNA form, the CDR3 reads TGTGCCAGTAGTAGTAGCGGGGCAACCTACGAGCAGTACTTC.

The CDR3 coding sequence is TGTGCCAGCTCACCACAGAACTCCAACACTGAAGCTTTCTTT. Translation gives CASSPQNSNTEAFF. V is TRBV18 and J is TRBJ1-1, with D unresolved. CDR1 KGHSH and CDR2 LQKENI come from the germline V gene. Deletions cut 1 base from V and 2 bases from J, with 8 bases between. The CDR3 totals 14 residues.

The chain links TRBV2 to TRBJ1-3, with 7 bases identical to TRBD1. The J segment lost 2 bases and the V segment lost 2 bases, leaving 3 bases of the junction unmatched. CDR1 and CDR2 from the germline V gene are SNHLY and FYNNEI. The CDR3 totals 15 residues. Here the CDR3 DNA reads TGTGCCAGCAGTGAAAGGCAGGGGGCTGGAAACACCATATATTTT. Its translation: CASSERQGAGNTIYF.

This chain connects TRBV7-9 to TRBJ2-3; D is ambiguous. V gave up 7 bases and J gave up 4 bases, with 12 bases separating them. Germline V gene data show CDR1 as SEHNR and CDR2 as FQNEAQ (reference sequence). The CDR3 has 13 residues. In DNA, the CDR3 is TGTGCCAGCACCTTCGGTTACCCAGATACGCAGTATTTT. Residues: CASTFGYPDTQYF.

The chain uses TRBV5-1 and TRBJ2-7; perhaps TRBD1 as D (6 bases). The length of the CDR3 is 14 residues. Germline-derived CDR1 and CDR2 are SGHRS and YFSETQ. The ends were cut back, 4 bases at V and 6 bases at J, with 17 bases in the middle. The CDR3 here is CASSRTGQSSEQYF. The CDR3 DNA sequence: TGCGCCAGCAGCCGCACCGGACAGAGCAGCGAGCAGTACTTC.

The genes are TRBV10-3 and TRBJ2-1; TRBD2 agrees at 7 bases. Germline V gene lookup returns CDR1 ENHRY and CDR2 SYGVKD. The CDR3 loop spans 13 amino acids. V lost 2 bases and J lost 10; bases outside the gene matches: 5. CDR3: CAISEETSTEQFF. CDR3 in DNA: TGTGCCATCAGTGAGGAGACTAGCACCGAGCAGTTCTTC.

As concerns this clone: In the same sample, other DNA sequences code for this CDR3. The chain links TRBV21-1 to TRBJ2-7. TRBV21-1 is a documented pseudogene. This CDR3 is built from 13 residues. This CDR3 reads CASSKGGAYEQYF. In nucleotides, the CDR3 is TGTGCCAGCAGCAAAGGGGGGGCTTACGAGCAGTACTTC.

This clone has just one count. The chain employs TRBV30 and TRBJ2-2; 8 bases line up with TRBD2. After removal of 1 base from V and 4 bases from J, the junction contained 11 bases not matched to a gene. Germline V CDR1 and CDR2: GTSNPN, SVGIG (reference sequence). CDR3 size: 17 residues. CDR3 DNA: TGTGCCTGGAGTGCGGGACTAGTCGGACCTTCCACCGGGGAGCTGTTTTTT. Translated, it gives CAWSAGLVGPSTGELFF.

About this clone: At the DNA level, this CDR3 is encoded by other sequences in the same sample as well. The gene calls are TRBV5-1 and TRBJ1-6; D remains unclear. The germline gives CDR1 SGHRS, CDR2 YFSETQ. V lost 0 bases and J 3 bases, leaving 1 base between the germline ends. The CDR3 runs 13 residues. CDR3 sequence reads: CASSLDYNSPLHF. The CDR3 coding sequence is TGCGCCAGCAGCTTGGACTATAATTCACCCCTCCACTTT.

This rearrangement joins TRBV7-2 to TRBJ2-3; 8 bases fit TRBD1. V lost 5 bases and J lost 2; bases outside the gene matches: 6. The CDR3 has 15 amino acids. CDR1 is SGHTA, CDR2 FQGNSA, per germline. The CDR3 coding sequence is TGTGCCAGCAGCGCCCGGGACAGGTCCACAGATACGCAGTATTTT. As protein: CASSARDRSTDTQYF.

CDR3 sequence: CASSSNRAGGNQPQHF. CDR3 sequence (DNA): TGTGCCAGCAGTTCAAACAGGGCGGGTGGCAATCAGCCCCAGCATTTT. The V gene is TRBV6-5, the J gene TRBJ1-5, with D perhaps TRBD1 (6 bases). The V gene lost 4 bases and the J gene lost 2 bases, with 15 bases spanning the gap. This CDR3 has 16 amino acids. The germline V gene encodes CDR1 MNHEY and CDR2 SVGAGI.

CDR3 sequence (DNA): TGTGCCAGCAGCGGACAATCCTATGGCTACACCTTC. Translating gives CASSGQSYGYTF. V and J are TRBV9 and TRBJ1-2; D remains ambiguous. Trimming left V 3 bases short and J 4 bases short, with 7 bases between. Germline values: CDR1 SGDLS, CDR2 YYNGEE. The CDR3 extends over 12 amino acids.